These 30 T cell receptor beta chains were all obtained from the same sample, sequenced in a study of patients and donors after allogeneic stem cell transplantation. A single record per CDR3 protein comes from TCRdb applying MiXCR to the RT-PCR reads. The table lists 410,000 or so distinct CDR3 sequences, roughly 17% of them singletons. The sequenced sample consisted of blood, either unsorted or a sorted T cell fraction (not recorded which). The receptors here all came from a human donor who was either an allogeneic HSCT recipient or a stem cell or donor lymphocyte infusion donor (not recorded which). It is not recorded whose cells these are; they may come from a transplant donor.

This clonotype showed up just once. The chain uses TRBV5-1 and TRBJ2-7; D assignment may be TRBD1 or TRBD2 (5 bases each). Per the germline V gene, CDR1 is SGHRS and CDR2 is YFSETQ. The CDR3 is made up of 15 amino acids. Trimming shortened V by 0 bases and J by 2 bases, and 12 bases separated the two germline ends. The CDR3 DNA is TGCGCCAGCAGCTTGGTGAGATCGGGGCCCTACGAGCAGTACTTC. Protein sequence: CASSLVRSGPYEQYF.

This chain links TRBV19 with TRBJ2-7; perhaps D is TRBD1 or TRBD2 (6 bases each). V was clipped by 5 bases and J by 4 bases, with 12 bases between them. CDR1 and CDR2 from the germline V gene are LNHDA and SQIVND (reference sequence). The CDR3 runs 13 residues. CDR3 sequence reads: CASSGGTLYEQYF. For the CDR3, the DNA is TGTGCCAGTAGTGGCGGGACACTTTACGAGCAGTACTTC.

The J gene is TRBJ2-7, the V gene TRBV10-3; a possible D gene is TRBD1 (6 bases). V lost 6 bases, J lost 3 bases, and 9 bases lay in between. CDR1 is ENHRY and CDR2 is SYGVKD in the germline V gene. The CDR3 has 12 amino acids. DNA of the CDR3: TGTGCCATCAGCGGACAGCACTACGAGCAGTACTTC. Its translation: CAISGQHYEQYF.

This clonotype was counted at least ten times. DNA for the CDR3: TGTGCCAGCAGCCCAATCACCCTGAACACTGAAGCTTTCTTT. It yields the protein CASSPITLNTEAFF. This chain connects TRBV12-3 or TRBV12-4 to TRBJ1-1; D is unresolved. CDR3 size: 14 residues. V lost 6 bases and J lost 0, with 11 bases in between.

V usage is TRBV20-1 and J usage is TRBJ2-3, with a possible D match to TRBD2 (6 bases). Germline CDR1 is DFQATT and CDR2 is SNEGSKA (reference sequence). The V end was cut by 7 bases, the J end by 9 bases, with 11 bases between. This CDR3 has 10 residues. CDR3 sequence: CSVPGDTQYF. In DNA, the CDR3 is TGCAGTGTGCCGGGGGACACGCAGTATTTT.

This clonotype has a handful of counts. The chain carries TRBV7-9 and TRBJ2-1; D is perhaps TRBD1 or TRBD2 (5 bases each). CDR3 length: 12 residues. V was trimmed by 0 bases and J by 15 bases, leaving 12 bases between them. Germline values: CDR1 SEHNR, CDR2 FQNEAQ (reference sequence). CDR3 in DNA: TGTGCCAGCAGCTTAGCGGGGCTAGCCAGGTTCTTC. It translates to CASSLAGLARFF.

V is TRBV7-8 and J is TRBJ1-5, with no clear D. Trimming took off 1 base at V and 3 bases at J, with 7 bases between the two ends. The CDR3 runs 14 residues. Germline values: CDR1 SGHVS, CDR2 FQNEAQ. The CDR3 coding sequence is TGTGCCAGCAGCTTAGTACAGAACAATCAGCCCCAGCATTTT. Translated, it gives CASSLVQNNQPQHF.

V usage is TRBV7-8 and J usage is TRBJ2-5, with 7 positions matching TRBD1. J was trimmed by 3 bases and V by 1 base; bases with no gene match: 14. There are 18 residues in the CDR3. CDR1 is SGHVS, CDR2 FQNEAQ, per germline. The CDR3: CASSLDPPGQISKETQYF. The DNA of the CDR3 is TGTGCCAGCAGCTTAGACCCGCCGGGACAGATTTCAAAAGAGACCCAGTACTTC. Supplemented by reference TRBV7-8 and TRBJ2-5, the full variable domain reads GAGVSQSPRYKVAKRGQDVALRCDPISGHVSLFWYQQALGQGPEFLTYFQNEAQLDKSGLPSDRFFAERPEGSVSTLKIQRTQQEDSAVYLCASSLDPPGQISKETQYFGPGTRLLVL.

This chain joins TRBV7-9 and TRBJ1-1, with D unclear. Germline values: CDR1 SEHNR, CDR2 FQNEAQ (reference sequence). With 5 bases removed from V and 6 bases from J, the gap between germline ends came to 7 bases. The CDR3 is 11 amino acids. CDR3 region: CASSKTPEAFF. CDR3 DNA: TGTGCCAGCAGCAAAACCCCTGAAGCTTTCTTT.

This clonotype was seen a handful of times. The V call is TRBV7-9, the J call TRBJ2-4; 7 bases align to TRBD1. Germline V gene sequence: CDR1 SEHNR, CDR2 FQNEAQ (reference sequence). CDR3 length: 14 amino acids. V dropped 1 base and J dropped 8; count of bases not matched to a gene: 5. The DNA for the CDR3 is TGTGCCAGCAGCTTAGGACAGGGCTCAGACATTCAGTACTTC. Translating gives CASSLGQGSDIQYF.

The sample holds many counts of this clonotype. V and J are TRBV12-3 or TRBV12-4 and TRBJ1-1, with 11 bases fitting TRBD1. V was pared by 3 bases and J by 4 bases, with 4 bases of the junction left unmatched. The CDR3 spans 15 residues. Here the CDR3 reads CASSFGTGGPTEAFF. The CDR3 region has the DNA TGTGCCAGCAGTTTTGGGACAGGGGGTCCCACTGAAGCTTTCTTT.

This clonotype was counted only a few times. The chain is built from TRBV29-1 and TRBJ2-1; D tentatively fits TRBD1 or TRBD2 (5 bases each). Per the germline V gene, CDR1 is SQVTM and CDR2 is ANQGSEA. The V gene lost 3 bases and the J gene lost 9 bases, with 12 bases spanning the gap. CDR3 length equals 12 residues. In DNA, the CDR3 is TGCAGCGTTGAGGGGACCGAACTTGAGCAGTTCTTC. It codes for CSVEGTELEQFF.

This clonotype was detected only a few times. The rearrangement links TRBV20-1 to TRBJ2-7, with 13 bases lining up with TRBD2. V shed 4 bases and J 7 bases; nucleotides not matched to a gene: 13. The CDR3 is 16 amino acids. Germline V gene lookup returns CDR1 DFQATT and CDR2 SNEGSKA (reference sequence). CDR3 sequence: CSATRLAGGLRGEQYF. The DNA for the CDR3 is TGCAGTGCTACCCGACTAGCGGGAGGACTCAGGGGGGAGCAGTACTTC.

The rearrangement links TRBV25-1 to TRBJ2-5; perhaps TRBD2 as D (5 bases). Germline V gene sequence: CDR1 MGHDK, CDR2 SYGVNS. This CDR3 is built from 14 residues. The V end was cut by 5 bases, the J end by 5 bases, with 15 bases between. CDR3 residues: CASSSSGLGETQYF. The DNA for the CDR3 is TGTGCCAGCAGTTCCAGCGGCCTCGGGGAGACCCAGTACTTC.

This clonotype was picked up a small number of times. The rearrangement links TRBV10-3 to TRBJ2-2; the D gene is possibly TRBD2 (6 bases). The germline V gene has CDR1 ENHRY and CDR2 SYGVKD. There are 15 residues in the CDR3. Between the trimmed V and J ends, which lost 5 bases and 10 bases, there was a span of 20 bases. CDR3 sequence: CAISYSGTQNKELFF. CDR3 DNA sequence: TGTGCCATCAGTTACTCCGGGACTCAGAATAAGGAGCTGTTTTTT.

The count of this clonotype is one. The V and J genes are TRBV6-2 or TRBV6-3 and TRBJ1-1; perhaps TRBD1 as D (5 bases). CDR3 length: 18 amino acids. CDR1 and CDR2 from the germline V gene are MNHEY and SVGEGT. Trimming took 0 bases from V and 1 from J, leaving 18 bases between them. The chain's CDR3 is CASSYSLGGGAWNTEAFF. The CDR3 nucleotides read TGTGCCAGCAGTTACTCTTTGGGTGGAGGGGCCTGGAACACTGAAGCTTTCTTT.

This chain links TRBV18 with TRBJ2-3; 11 nucleotides line up with TRBD2. Unmatched junction bases numbered 7, after V lost 6 bases and J lost 2 bases. Looked up from germline, CDR1 is KGHSH and CDR2 is LQKENI. CDR3 length equals 16 residues. The CDR3 here is CASSPPSGGYTDTQYF. The DNA for the CDR3 is TGTGCCAGCTCGCCCCCTAGCGGGGGGTACACAGATACGCAGTATTTT.

This clonotype was detected only a few times. CDR3 region: CAISEAGIRVVGYTF. CDR3 nucleotide sequence: TGTGCCATCAGTGAGGCCGGGATCAGGGTTGTTGGCTACACCTTC. This sequence joins TRBV10-3 and TRBJ1-2, with D perhaps TRBD1 (5 bases). Germline values: CDR1 ENHRY, CDR2 SYGVKD. V was pared by 2 bases and J by 7 bases, with 17 bases between. This CDR3 has 15 residues.

In its sample, this clonotype was seen a few times. The chain uses TRBV5-1 and TRBJ2-1; 13 bases are shared with TRBD2. V lost 2 bases and J lost 7; bases outside the gene matches: 6. The CDR3 spans 16 residues. The germline V gene encodes CDR1 SGHRS and CDR2 YFSETQ. CDR3 coding DNA: TGCGCCAGCAGCTTCCCGGGACTAGCGGGAAGGAATGAGCAGTTCTTC. Translation: CASSFPGLAGRNEQFF.

The gene calls are TRBV3-1 and TRBJ2-7; 8 bases are a match to TRBD2. V shed 4 bases, J shed 1 base, and the junction held 12 bases outside the gene matches. The germline gives CDR1 LGHDT, CDR2 YNNKEL (reference sequence). This CDR3 region has 17 residues. As DNA, the CDR3 is TGTGCCAGCAGCCCCCCGCCCTGGGCTAGCGGGTCCTACGAGCAGTACTTC. Translating gives CASSPPPWASGSYEQYF.

The V and J genes are TRBV20-1 and TRBJ2-7, with unresolved D. Germline CDR1 and CDR2: DFQATT and SNEGSKA (reference sequence). With 3 bases removed from V and 4 bases from J, the gap between germline ends came to 7 bases. CDR3 length equals 11 residues. The CDR3 region is CSASNLYEQYF. Written as DNA, the CDR3 is TGCAGTGCTAGCAACTTATACGAGCAGTACTTC.

This rearrangement joins TRBV28 to TRBJ2-7; D perhaps matches TRBD2 (6 bases). V dropped 2 bases and J dropped 6 bases, with 14 bases sitting between them. CDR3 length: 14 residues. Germline-derived CDR1 and CDR2 are MDHEN and SYDVKM. The CDR3 DNA is TGTGCCAGCAGTTTAGCGGGGTCCCTCCGCGAGCAGTACTTC. It codes for CASSLAGSLREQYF.

This clonotype came up many times. The V gene is TRBV4-1, the J gene TRBJ2-1; 7 bases are a match to TRBD2. The CDR3 extends over 16 amino acids. In germline, CDR1 is MGHRA, CDR2 YSYEKL. J was trimmed by 1 base and V by 5 bases; bases with no gene match: 8. Here the CDR3 DNA reads TGCGCCAGCAGCGCTGGGGGGGTGGTATCCTACAATGAGCAGTTCTTC. This codes for CASSAGGVVSYNEQFF.

The V call is TRBV4-1, the J call TRBJ1-1; D is possibly TRBD1 (5 bases). The germline V gene has CDR1 MGHRA and CDR2 YSYEKL. Between the trimmed V and J ends, which lost 1 base and 1 base, there was a span of 10 bases. The CDR3 sequence is 15 residues long. The CDR3 nucleotides read TGCGCCAGCAGCCAAGTTCTCCAGGGGAACACTGAAGCTTTCTTT. Residues: CASSQVLQGNTEAFF.

This clonotype was counted between two and nine times. V is TRBV10-3 and J is TRBJ1-5; D remains unclear. CDR3 length: 13 residues. Deletions cut 11 bases from V and 3 bases from J, with 14 bases between. The germline CDR1 and CDR2 sequences are ENHRY and SYGVKD. The CDR3 DNA is TGTGCCGCGACGGCCGGGAACAATCAGCCCCAGCATTTT. Its translation: CAATAGNNQPQHF.

A few counts support this clonotype. The J gene is TRBJ1-1, the V gene TRBV5-1; unclear D gene. CDR3 length: 14 amino acids. Trimming left V 1 base short and J 0 bases short, with 7 bases between. Germline CDR1 SGHRS, CDR2 YFSETQ. CDR3 nucleotide sequence: TGCGCCAGCAGCTTGCACGGTGTGAACACTGAAGCTTTCTTT. Translation: CASSLHGVNTEAFF.

A few counts support this clonotype. The J gene is TRBJ2-5, the V gene TRBV20-1, with D unclear. The CDR3 loop spans 12 amino acids. The germline V gene encodes CDR1 DFQATT and CDR2 SNEGSKA (reference sequence). Trimming cost V 3 bases and J 4 bases, with 9 bases left between them. CDR3 DNA: TGCAGTGCTAGTCCGTTGTTAGAGACCCAGTACTTC. This gives the protein CSASPLLETQYF.

The J gene is TRBJ2-3, the V gene TRBV6-1; 13 nucleotides match TRBD2. The CDR3 has 16 amino acids. CDR1 and CDR2 (germline): MNHNS, SASEGT. The trim removed 5 bases at V and 5 bases at J, leaving 7 bases unmatched. The DNA of the CDR3 is TGTGCCAGCAGTAAACTAGCGGGGGGGCCGCGAGATACGCAGTATTTT. Its protein product is CASSKLAGGPRDTQYF.

The chain employs TRBV24-1 and TRBJ1-2; TRBD1 matches 9 bases. Looked up from germline, CDR1 is KGHDR and CDR2 is SFDVKD. J was trimmed by 4 bases and V by 7 bases; bases with no gene match: 3. This CDR3 spans 13 amino acids. The CDR3: CATRGDRAYGYTF. DNA for the CDR3: TGTGCCACCAGGGGGGACAGGGCCTATGGCTACACCTTC.

The V call is TRBV24-1, the J call TRBJ2-1; D is perhaps TRBD1 (6 bases). CDR1 is KGHDR, CDR2 SFDVKD, per germline. CDR3 length: 13 amino acids. The germline V and J ends were trimmed by 8 bases and 5 bases, with 12 bases remaining between them. CDR3 region: CATTPGADNEQFF. In DNA, the CDR3 is TGTGCCACCACCCCAGGGGCCGACAATGAGCAGTTCTTC.